This is a list of T cell receptor beta chains from one sample in a study of T cell changes during pregnancy in multiple sclerosis. Sequencing was performed with immunoSEQ multiplex PCR; in TCRdb, only in-frame clones are kept and a portion is missing. The sample includes tens of thousands of clones, roughly nine tenths seen only once; the top ten take over 7.5%. The sequences come from peripheral blood, collected after pregnancy. The receptors were sampled from a female donor in good health, enrolled as a control in a pregnancy study. Both conserved end residues are part of each CDR3. A D gene is named only where the DNA matches it firmly.

TRBJ1-4 TRBV27 NA CASSDRQVAGEKLFF
TRBJ1-5 TRBV9 NA CASSRDTYQPQHF
TRBJ2-2 TRBV9 NA CASRPAGNTGELFF
TRBJ1-2 TRBV5-1 TRBD1 CASSGTENYGYTF
TRBJ1-2 TRBV9 TRBD1 CASTAGPITGTGENYGYTF
TRBJ2-1 TRBV30 TRBD2 CAWSVRGFGRGGLNEQFF
TRBJ2-7 TRBV18 NA CASSQRSGTLSYEQYF
TRBJ1-1 TRBV6-5 TRBD1 CASSLATGRTEAFF
TRBJ1-2 TRBV27 NA CASSFTPDSNGYTF
TRBJ1-2 TRBV30 TRBD1 CAWNVAGTGAHYGYTF
TRBJ2-2 TRBV14 NA CASSPHLSSGELFF
TRBJ2-5 TRBV2 TRBD1 CASRIPQGTQETQYF
TRBJ2-2 TRBV28 NA CASSSPGGGELFF
TRBJ1-2 TRBV19 NA CASSIAGANYGYTF
TRBJ2-2 TRBV5-4 NA CASSLWGRAAHGELFF
TRBJ1-2 TRBV27 NA CASSHDRRINYGYTF
TRBJ2-7 TRBV6-5 NA CASSYSRNSYEQYF
TRBJ2-7 TRBV5-1 TRBD2 CASSLGPSGSASYEQYF
TRBJ1-1 TRBV19 NA CASSNPSDTGHIEAFF
TRBJ2-5 TRBV6-5 TRBD1 CASSTRDREKETQYF
TRBJ2-1 TRBV2 NA CASSARYGEQFF
TRBJ1-1 TRBV30 NA CAWSLPRQLMNTEAFF
TRBJ2-1 TRBV27 NA CASSPSGHPGEQFF
TRBJ2-5 TRBV5-1 TRBD2 CASSPGLAGVSQETQYF
TRBJ2-7 TRBV2 NA CASSVARVEQYF
TRBJ1-5 TRBV27 TRBD1 CASSLSPGQGATSNQPQHF
TRBJ1-2 TRBV25-1 NA CATLSVGYTF
TRBJ2-7 TRBV5-1 TRBD1 CASSLGDRDSYEQYF
TRBJ2-3 TRBV5-1 NA CASSFDTGTDTQYF
TRBJ2-2 TRBV18 NA CASSPSDGGGELFF
TRBJ2-3 TRBV19 NA CASSPDPRGTQYF
TRBJ1-1 TRBV5-6 TRBD1 CASSFGTGGTEAFF
TRBJ1-2 TRBV11-3 TRBD1 CASSSPDRVGGYTF
TRBJ1-5 TRBV5-5 NA CASSPETVNQPQHF
TRBJ2-3 TRBV18 NA CASSSLTDTQYF
TRBJ1-2 TRBV10-3 NA CAISAAGADGYTF
TRBJ1-1 TRBV5-6 TRBD1 CASSSGGHTEAFF